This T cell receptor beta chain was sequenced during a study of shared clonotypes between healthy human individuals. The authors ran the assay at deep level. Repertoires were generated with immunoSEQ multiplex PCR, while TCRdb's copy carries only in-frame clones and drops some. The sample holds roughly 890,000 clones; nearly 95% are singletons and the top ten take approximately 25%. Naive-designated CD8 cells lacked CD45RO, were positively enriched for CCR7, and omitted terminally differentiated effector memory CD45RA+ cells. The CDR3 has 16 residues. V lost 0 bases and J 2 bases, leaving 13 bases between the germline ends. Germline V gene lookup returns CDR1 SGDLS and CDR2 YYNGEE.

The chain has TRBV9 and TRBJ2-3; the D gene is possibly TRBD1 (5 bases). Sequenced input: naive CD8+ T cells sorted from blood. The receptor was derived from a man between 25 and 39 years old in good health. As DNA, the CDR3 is TGTGCCAGCAGCGTAGTCGACAGCTTATACACAGATACGCAGTATTTT. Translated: CASSVVDSLYTDTQYF.